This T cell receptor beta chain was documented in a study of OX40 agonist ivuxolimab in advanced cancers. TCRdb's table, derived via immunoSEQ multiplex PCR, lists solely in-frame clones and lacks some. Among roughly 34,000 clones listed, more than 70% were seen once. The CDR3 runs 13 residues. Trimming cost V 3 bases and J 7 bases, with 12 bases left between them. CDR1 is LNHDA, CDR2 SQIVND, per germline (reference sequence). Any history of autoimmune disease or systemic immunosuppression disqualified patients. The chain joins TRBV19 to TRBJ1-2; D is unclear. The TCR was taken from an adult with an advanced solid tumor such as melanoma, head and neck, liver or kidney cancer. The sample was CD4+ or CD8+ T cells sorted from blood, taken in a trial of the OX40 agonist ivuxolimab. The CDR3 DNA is TGTGCCAGTAGTATTGGGAGTTCCTTTGGCTACACCTTC. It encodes CASSIGSSFGYTF.